This T cell receptor (beta chain) was documented in a study of technical replicates of blood from several donors. Generated by immunoSEQ multiplex PCR, the TCRdb table keeps only in-frame clones and is missing some. The data show about 100,000 clones, approximately 96% seen once. V was pared by 3 bases and J by 10 bases, with 15 bases between. This CDR3 is built from 13 residues. CDR1 SEHNR and CDR2 FQNEAQ come from the germline V gene (reference sequence). Sequenced: T cells isolated from PBMCs. The chain is built from TRBV7-9 and TRBJ1-2; a weak D match, TRBD1 (5 bases). The receptor comes from a human donor in good health. CDR3 region: CASSLSQDKDYTF. The CDR3 nucleotides are TGTGCCAGCAGCTTGTCTCAGGACAAGGACTACACCTTC. The variable domain in full, completed from reference TRBV7-9 and TRBJ1-2, reads DTGVSQNPRHKITKRGQNVTFRCDPISEHNRLYWYRQTLGQGPEFLTYFQNEAQLEKSRLLSDRFSAERPKGSFSTLEIQRTEQGDSAMYLCASSLSQDKDYTFGSGTRLTVV.